Each of the 10 T cell receptor beta chains below was sequenced from the same sample in a study of T cells in Graves' hyperthyroidism and ophthalmopathy. From RNA transcripts, TCR beta CDR3 regions were amplified. The HTBI primer set was used in a first-round RT-PCR of the TCR CDR3. From the multiplex PCR reads, TCRdb called clonotypes with MiXCR, one entry per CDR3 protein. The table records a few hundred thousand distinct CDR3 sequences, 15% to 20% of them present only once. Material: blood. The receptors were gathered from a middle-aged woman with Graves' ophthalmopathy.

The CDR3 sequence: CASVASGPPFF. DNA for the CDR3: TGTGCCAGCGTAGCTAGCGGGCCTCCGTTCTTC. This chain joins TRBV2 and TRBJ2-1, with 8 bases aligning to TRBD2. The V gene's germline CDR1 is SNHLY and CDR2 FYNNEI. The CDR3 spans 11 residues. V was pared by 8 bases and J by 15 bases, with 9 bases of the junction left unmatched.

The chain links TRBV27 to TRBJ2-7; 9 bases are shared with TRBD2. Germline lookup yields CDR1 MNHEY and CDR2 SMNVEV (reference sequence). CDR3 length equals 14 residues. J was trimmed by 6 bases and V by 3 bases; bases with no gene match: 6. The DNA of the CDR3 is TGTGCCAGCAGTTTTCGAGCGGGAGGACGCGAGCAGTACTTC. Its protein is CASSFRAGGREQYF.

This clonotype has a handful of counts. The chain couples TRBV2 to TRBJ2-7; the match to TRBD2 covers 12 bases. The CDR3 runs 16 residues. Germline V gene sequence: CDR1 SNHLY, CDR2 FYNNEI. J was trimmed by 6 bases and V by 3 bases; bases with no gene match: 9. The chain's CDR3 is CASSDWTSGTILEQYF. The DNA of the CDR3 is TGTGCCAGCAGTGACTGGACTAGCGGGACCATACTCGAGCAGTACTTC.

This clonotype was observed many times. J is TRBJ1-1 and V is TRBV11-1; 9 bases are shared with TRBD1. With 5 bases clipped from V and 0 bases from J, the junction kept 7 bases outside the gene matches. This CDR3 comprises 16 residues. CDR1 SGHAT and CDR2 FQDESV come from the germline V gene (reference sequence). The CDR3 nucleotides read TGTGCCAGCAGCCCCCGACAGGGGGGATTGAACACTGAAGCTTTCTTT. Its protein product is CASSPRQGGLNTEAFF.

This clonotype was observed a handful of times. This sequence joins TRBV10-3 and TRBJ2-2; TRBD2 matches 10 bases. There are 17 residues in the CDR3. Germline CDR1 and CDR2: ENHRY and SYGVKD. V lost 3 bases, J lost 3 bases, and 7 bases stayed unmatched. In DNA, the CDR3 is TGTGCCATCAGTGACGGGACTAGCGCGGCGTACACCGGGGAGCTGTTTTTT. Translating gives CAISDGTSAAYTGELFF.

The chain couples TRBV29-1 to TRBJ1-6; D is ambiguous. The CDR3 is 16 residues long. The V gene lost 4 bases and the J gene lost 0 bases, with 13 bases spanning the gap. The germline CDR1 and CDR2 sequences are SQVTM and ANQGSEA. The CDR3 DNA follows: TGCAGCGTTGCGGGCTCTCGAATCTCCTATAATTCACCCCTCCACTTT. As protein: CSVAGSRISYNSPLHF. The full variable domain, completed using reference TRBV29-1 and TRBJ1-6, is SAVISQKPSRDICQRGTSLTIQCQVDSQVTMMFWYRQQPGQSLTLIATANQGSEATYESGFVIDKFPISRPNLTFSTLTVSNMSPEDSSIYLCSVAGSRISYNSPLHFGNGTRLTVT.

Only a few counts were recorded for this clonotype. The genes are TRBV28 and TRBJ2-7; 10 bases are shared with TRBD1. CDR3 length: 16 residues. Germline V gene sequence: CDR1 MDHEN, CDR2 SYDVKM. J gave up 4 bases and V 3 bases, and 9 bases lay outside the gene matches. The CDR3 bases are TGTGCCAGCAGTTTCACCGACGGGACAGGGGCTTACGAGCAGTACTTC. This translates into CASSFTDGTGAYEQYF.

This chain uses TRBV9 with TRBJ2-3; 11 nucleotides agree with TRBD1. The CDR3 length is 14 residues. With V trimmed by 3 bases and J by 5 bases, 2 bases remained unmatched. Germline V CDR1 and CDR2: SGDLS, YYNGEE. The CDR3 sequence is CASSGGTGGDTQYF. The DNA of the CDR3 is TGTGCCAGCAGCGGGGGGACAGGGGGAGATACGCAGTATTTT.

This clonotype came up many times. The gene calls are TRBV28 and TRBJ2-1; 8 bases match TRBD2. Germline-derived CDR1 and CDR2 are MDHEN and SYDVKM. The CDR3 sequence is 17 residues long. With 6 bases clipped from V and 0 bases from J, the junction kept 10 bases outside the gene matches. CDR3 bases: TGTGCCAGCAGATCCCGCTCCGGGACTAGCTCCTACAATGAGCAGTTCTTC. Amino acids: CASRSRSGTSSYNEQFF.

This clonotype was observed many times. The genes are TRBV20-1 and TRBJ2-1, with 8 nucleotides matching TRBD1. This CDR3 region has 13 residues. Germline trimming cut 5 bases from V and 11 bases from J; bases unmatched to any gene: 11. Germline V gene lookup returns CDR1 DFQATT and CDR2 SNEGSKA (reference sequence). The DNA of the CDR3 is TGCAGTGCTGGCCCCGACAGGGGATCTAAGCAGTTCTTC. It encodes CSAGPDRGSKQFF.